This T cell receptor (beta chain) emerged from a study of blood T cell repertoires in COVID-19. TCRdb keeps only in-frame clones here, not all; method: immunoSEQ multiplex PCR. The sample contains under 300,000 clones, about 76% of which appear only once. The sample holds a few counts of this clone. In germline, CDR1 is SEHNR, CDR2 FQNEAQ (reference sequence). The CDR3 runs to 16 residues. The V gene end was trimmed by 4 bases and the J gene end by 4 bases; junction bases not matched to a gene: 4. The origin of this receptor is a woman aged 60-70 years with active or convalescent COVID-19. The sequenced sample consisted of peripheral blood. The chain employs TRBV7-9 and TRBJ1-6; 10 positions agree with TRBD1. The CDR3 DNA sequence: TGTGCCAGCAGCTCTCGACAGGGGGCGTATAATTCACCCCTCCACTTT. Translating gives CASSSRQGAYNSPLHF.